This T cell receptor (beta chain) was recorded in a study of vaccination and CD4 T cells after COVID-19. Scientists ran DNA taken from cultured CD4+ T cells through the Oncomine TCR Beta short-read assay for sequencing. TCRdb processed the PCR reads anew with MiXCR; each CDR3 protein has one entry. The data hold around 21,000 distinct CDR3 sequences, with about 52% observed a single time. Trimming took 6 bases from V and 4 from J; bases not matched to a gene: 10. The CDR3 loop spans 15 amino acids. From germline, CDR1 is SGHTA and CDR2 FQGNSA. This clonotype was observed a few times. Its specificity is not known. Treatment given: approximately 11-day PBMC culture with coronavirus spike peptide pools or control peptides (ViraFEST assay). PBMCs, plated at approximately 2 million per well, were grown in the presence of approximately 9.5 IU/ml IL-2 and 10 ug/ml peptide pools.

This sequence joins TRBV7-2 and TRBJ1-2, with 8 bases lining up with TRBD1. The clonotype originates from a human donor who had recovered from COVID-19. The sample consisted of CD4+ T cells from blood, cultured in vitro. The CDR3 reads CASRPNRGSFYGYTF. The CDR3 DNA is TGTGCCAGCAGACCGAACAGGGGGTCTTTCTATGGCTACACCTTC.